The clone carrying this T cell receptor beta chain is a singleton in its sample. This sample is drawn from a study of blood T cell repertoires in COVID-19. Overall study: The analysed material was cDNA or gDNA that came from T cells, B-cell-depleted T cells, or PBMCs.

Per the authors' pipeline: Reference gene primer amplification gave nucleated cell count estimates. Produced via immunoSEQ multiplex PCR; TCRdb's table is partial and in-frame only. That table furnishes V, J and clone size, whereas the DNA furnished D and trimming. The table includes approximately 470,000 clones, around 90% detected once. Recruitment covered roughly 22 US areas and drew participants whose ages spanned roughly 18 to 95 years. The ends lost 6 bases at V and 8 bases at J; junction bases unmatched: 22. Germline values: CDR1 SGHKS, CDR2 YYEKEE (reference sequence). This CDR3 spans 17 amino acids.

The gene calls are TRBV5-5 and TRBJ1-2; 7 nucleotides line up with TRBD1. The sample was PBMCs or T cells enriched from blood (not recorded which). This sequence was found in a woman younger than 30 who had recovered from COVID-19. CDR3 coding DNA: TGTGCCAGCACCTTATGGGTAGGGGGCGAGATTATTCAGGGCTACACCTTC. Amino acids: CASTLWVGGEIIQGYTF. The variable domain in full, with the rest retrieved from reference TRBV5-5 and TRBJ1-2, is DAGVTQSPTHLIKTRGQQVTLRCSPISGHKSVSWYQQVLGQGPQFIFQYYEKEERGRGNFPDRFSARQFPNYSSELNVNALLLGDSALYLCASTLWVGGEIIQGYTFGSGTRLTVV.